The 13 T cell receptor beta chains presented below share a single source sample, sequenced in a study of blood T cells in healthy people across ages. Together with a sample-barcoded 5' primer, a J-beta primer mix was included in a second PCR lasting roughly 6 to 12 cycles. Via MiXCR, TCRdb re-called the 5' RACE reads, giving one row per CDR3 protein. The sample includes 850,000 to 1,100,000 distinct CDR3 sequences, roughly two fifths seen only once; the top ten take around 13%. Material: blood. All receptors come from a man between 18 and 35 years old in good health.

The V call is TRBV27, the J call TRBJ2-2; D is tentatively TRBD1 or TRBD2 (5 bases each). The ends were cut back, 6 bases at V and 0 bases at J, with 29 bases in the middle. The germline V gene has CDR1 MNHEY and CDR2 SMNVEV (reference sequence). The length of the CDR3 is 21 residues. The CDR3 DNA is TGTGCCAGCAGGCCATCCGTCGACATACCCACGGGACCCGCGAACACCGGGGAGCTGTTTTTT. This translates into CASRPSVDIPTGPANTGELFF.

V usage is TRBV5-1 and J usage is TRBJ1-3; tentative D call: TRBD1 (5 bases). This CDR3 spans 16 amino acids. With 4 bases removed from V and 0 bases from J, the gap between germline ends came to 14 bases. Germline loops: CDR1 SGHRS, CDR2 YFSETQ. The CDR3 loop is CASSRGRMSSGNTIYF. In DNA form, the CDR3 reads TGCGCCAGCAGCCGGGGACGGATGAGCTCTGGAAACACCATATATTTT.

V usage is TRBV7-9 and J usage is TRBJ2-3; 9 bases match TRBD2. The CDR3 is made up of 15 amino acids. Germline trimming cut 2 bases from V and 2 bases from J; bases unmatched to any gene: 2. CDR1 is SEHNR and CDR2 is FQNEAQ in the germline V gene (reference sequence). In DNA, the CDR3 is TGTGCCAGCAGCTTACTAGCGGGGTTCACAGATACGCAGTATTTT. Translation gives CASSLLAGFTDTQYF.

This clonotype appeared a few times. The J gene is TRBJ2-1, the V gene TRBV6-5; D is perhaps TRBD1 or TRBD2 (5 bases each). CDR1 and CDR2 (germline): MNHEY, SVGAGI. The CDR3 consists of 17 residues. V was clipped by 2 bases and J by 2 bases, with 16 bases between them. As DNA, the CDR3 is TGTGCCAGCAGTTACGCTAGACGGGGCGCGGCCTACAATGAGCAGTTCTTC. Translating it yields CASSYARRGAAYNEQFF.

J is TRBJ2-3 and V is TRBV29-1; TRBD1 matches at 8 bases. This CDR3 has 13 amino acids. Germline V lookup: CDR1 SQVTM, CDR2 ANQGSEA. V lost 7 bases to trimming and J lost 4 bases; unmatched junction nucleotides: 7. The DNA of the CDR3 is TGCAGCGGTGAGGACAGGGAGGCAGATACGCAGTATTTT. It translates to CSGEDREADTQYF.

In regard to this clonotype: Possible read error: a much larger clone is one base away. The chain is built from TRBV4-1 and TRBJ2-7; no definite D call. The V and J ends lost 3 bases and 6 bases respectively, with 15 bases between them. Germline V gene sequence: CDR1 MGHRA, CDR2 YSYEKL. The CDR3 sequence is 14 residues long. The CDR3 protein is CASSQVHRACEQYF. The CDR3 region has the DNA TGCGCCAGCAGCCAGGTGCACAGAGCCTGCGAGCAGTACTTC.

This clonotype was counted only a few times. The genes are TRBV27 and TRBJ2-7, with TRBD1 identical over 12 bases. V was pared by 8 bases and J by 8 bases, with 4 bases of the junction left unmatched. The CDR3 contains 12 residues. CDR1 is MNHEY and CDR2 is SMNVEV in the germline V gene (reference sequence). DNA of the CDR3: TGTGCCAGCGCGCGGGACAGGGGGCAGCAGTACTTC. Amino acids: CASARDRGQQYF.

The rearrangement joins TRBV5-1 to TRBJ1-1; TRBD1 aligns across 7 bases. Germline V gene data show CDR1 as SGHRS and CDR2 as YFSETQ. The CDR3 has 15 amino acids. J lost 0 bases, V lost 2 bases, and 4 bases had no gene match. CDR3 in DNA: TGCGCCAGCAGCTTCTCGGGACAGCTGAACACTGAAGCTTTCTTT. Its translation: CASSFSGQLNTEAFF. Supplemented by reference TRBV5-1 and TRBJ1-1, the full variable domain reads KAGVTQTPRYLIKTRGQQVTLSCSPISGHRSVSWYQQTPGQGLQFLFEYFSETQRNKGNFPGRFSGRQFSNSRSEMNVSTLELGDSALYLCASSFSGQLNTEAFFGQGTRLTVV.

The chain carries TRBV7-2 and TRBJ1-5; no clear D. Trimming cost V 1 base and J 5 bases, with 9 bases left between them. The CDR3 covers 14 residues. Germline CDR1 reads SGHTA; CDR2 reads FQGNSA. CDR3 nucleotides: TGTGCCAGCAGCTTAGGGGGTCGGGATCAGCCCCAGCATTTT. Amino acid sequence: CASSLGGRDQPQHF.

The table lists this clonotype with a few counts. The chain is built from TRBV20-1 and TRBJ2-3, with D perhaps matching TRBD2 (6 bases). V gave up 2 bases and J gave up 3 bases, with 15 bases separating them. Germline V gives CDR1 DFQATT, CDR2 SNEGSKA (reference sequence). The CDR3 is made up of 15 amino acids. The CDR3 region has the DNA TGCAGTGCTAGACGCCGTGGGGCGGGGACAGATACGCAGTATTTT. This translates into CSARRRGAGTDTQYF.

Of note for this clonotype: A read error may produce the germline difference seen at one junction end. The rearrangement uses TRBV7-7 and TRBJ1-5; D is undetermined. This CDR3 spans 13 amino acids. Germline loops: CDR1 SSHAT, CDR2 FNYEAQ (reference sequence). CDR3 sequence (DNA): TGTGCTAGCAGCTTAGGGCCAAATCCGCCCCAGCATTTT. Translating it yields CASSLGPNPPQHF. Full variable domain (remainder filled in from reference TRBV7-7 and TRBJ1-5): GAGVSQSPRYKVTKRGQDVTLRCDPISSHATLYWYQQALGQGPEFLTYFNYEAQPDKSGLPSDRFSAERPEGSISTLTIQRTEQRDSAMYRCASSLGPNPPQHFGDGTRLSIL.

For this clonotype: At one end the junction does not follow the germline gene, possibly because of a read error. The V and J genes are TRBV7-9 and TRBJ2-7; the match to TRBD2 covers 8 bases. The germline gives CDR1 SEHNR, CDR2 FQNEAQ (reference sequence). The CDR3 runs to 14 residues. The CDR3 coding sequence is TGTGCCTGCAGCGGGACTAGAGGTGTCTACGAGCAGTACTTC. Its translation is CACSGTRGVYEQYF.

This clonotype occurred a few times. V usage is TRBV2 and J usage is TRBJ2-3, with 8 bases matching TRBD2. CDR1 is SNHLY, CDR2 FYNNEI, per germline. CDR3 length: 14 amino acids. Trimming at V came to 8 bases and at J to 0 bases, leaving 4 bases not matched to a gene. CDR3 in DNA: TGTGCCAGCCCAGCGGGGGCAAGCACAGATACGCAGTATTTT. It encodes CASPAGASTDTQYF.